This paragraph reports one T cell receptor beta chain. The antigen is undetermined. CDR1 and CDR2 (germline): LNHDA, SQIVND (reference sequence). V gave up 5 bases and J gave up 3 bases, with 19 bases separating them. The CDR3 sequence is 17 residues long. 60 Vbeta and 13 Jbeta primers were used in PCR. Measured with immunoSEQ multiplex PCR; TCRdb has only the in-frame clones, and not every one. The sample shows 100,000 to 150,000 clones, roughly 78% of them seen only once. This record belongs to a study of cytomegalovirus exposure and HLA in healthy donors. Study conclusions and caveats: Accurate prediction of most subjects' HLA-A and HLA-B alleles from TCR beta sequences was reported.

Specimen: PBMCs. The rearrangement joins TRBV19 to TRBJ2-2, with D possibly TRBD1 on 6 matching bases. This receptor was obtained from a man aged 25 to 40 in good health and CMV-seropositive. CDR3 loop: CASSVRRGGSDTGELFF. CDR3 coding DNA: TGTGCCAGTAGTGTCAGGAGAGGGGGATCAGACACCGGGGAGCTGTTTTTT.